Listed here are 23 T cell receptor beta chains from one sample, sequenced in a study of early T cells in non-severe SARS-CoV-2 infection. Each CDR3 protein gets one entry after TCRdb re-called the 5' RACE reads with MiXCR. This table has fewer than 60,000 distinct CDR3 sequences, about 9.1% appearing once. The sequenced sample was whole blood. All receptors derive from an adult who was a healthcare worker with PCR-confirmed SARS-CoV-2 infection or an uninfected control (not recorded which).

The sample holds many counts of this clonotype. This chain joins TRBV7-6 and TRBJ2-1, with D possibly TRBD2 on 5 matching bases. Germline-derived CDR1 and CDR2 are SGHVS and FNYEAQ. Between the trimmed V and J ends, which lost 0 bases and 7 bases, there was a span of 10 bases. This CDR3 contains 14 residues. The CDR3, as DNA: TGTGCCAGCAGCTTAGCGAATAGAGGGAATGAGCAGTTCTTC. Its protein product is CASSLANRGNEQFF. The full variable domain, with the rest looked up from reference TRBV7-6 and TRBJ2-1, is GAGVSQSPRYKVTKRGQDVALRCDPISGHVSLYWYRQALGQGPEFLTYFNYEAQQDKSGLPNDRFSAERPEGSISTLTIQRTEQRDSAMYRCASSLANRGNEQFFGPGTRLTVL.

This clonotype was seen ten or more times. This chain connects TRBV5-1 to TRBJ2-2; 10 nucleotides match TRBD2. Trimming cost V 3 bases and J 6 bases; bases outside gene matches: 2. Germline V gives CDR1 SGHRS, CDR2 YFSETQ. The CDR3 is 14 residues long. The CDR3 is CASSWTSGPGELFF. In DNA, the CDR3 is TGCGCCAGCAGCTGGACTAGCGGACCCGGGGAGCTGTTTTTT.

This clonotype was seen many times. The rearrangement joins TRBV7-3 to TRBJ2-2, with TRBD1 matching over 8 bases. Per the germline V gene, CDR1 is SGHTA and CDR2 is FQGTGA. This CDR3 region has 16 residues. J gave up 2 bases and V 5 bases, and 7 bases lay outside the gene matches. The CDR3 nucleotides read TGTGCCAGCAGCGCCGGACAGGGAATCAACACCGGGGAGCTGTTTTTT. Protein sequence: CASSAGQGINTGELFF.

This clonotype was counted a few times. The chain links TRBV7-3 to TRBJ2-2; 9 nucleotides match TRBD2. The CDR3 has 17 residues. Germline loops: CDR1 SGHTA, CDR2 FQGTGA. With V trimmed by 1 base and J by 2 bases, 5 bases remained unmatched. The chain's CDR3 is CASSLKPSGDNTGELFF. The CDR3 DNA reads as TGTGCCAGCAGCTTAAAGCCTAGCGGGGATAACACCGGGGAGCTGTTTTTT.

This clonotype was observed at least ten times. V gene TRBV29-1 combines with J gene TRBJ1-2; D is unclear. This CDR3 has 13 residues. CDR1 and CDR2 from the germline V gene are SQVTM and ANQGSEA. V was shortened by 6 bases and J by 3 bases, with 14 bases between the two germline ends. The CDR3 loop is CSVPSPTDYGYTF. The CDR3, as DNA: TGCAGCGTCCCCAGTCCAACAGACTATGGCTACACCTTC.

The chain uses TRBV20-1 and TRBJ1-1; D unclear. Trimming pared 5 bases from V and 4 bases from J, leaving 11 bases between. This CDR3 has 12 amino acids. In germline, CDR1 is DFQATT, CDR2 SNEGSKA (reference sequence). The CDR3 loop is CSARLGSTEAFF. The CDR3 coding sequence is TGCAGTGCTCGACTGGGGTCCACTGAAGCTTTCTTT.

A few counts support this clonotype. The chain joins TRBV6-5 to TRBJ2-7, with 7 bases that match TRBD2. The length of the CDR3 is 11 residues. V lost 2 bases to trimming and J lost 9 bases; unmatched junction nucleotides: 1. CDR1 is MNHEY, CDR2 SVGAGI, per germline. The CDR3 protein is CASSYGGGQYF. The CDR3 DNA is TGTGCCAGCAGTTACGGGGGGGGGCAGTACTTC.

This clonotype came up many times. J is TRBJ2-1 and V is TRBV5-8; 8 bases match TRBD1. Germline CDR1 is SGHTS and CDR2 is YDEGEE. Germline trimming cut 4 bases from V and 4 bases from J; bases unmatched to any gene: 7. The CDR3 loop spans 15 amino acids. The CDR3 DNA follows: TGTGCCAGCAGCGCTGGACAGGGCACTTACAATGAGCAGTTCTTC. As protein: CASSAGQGTYNEQFF.

This clonotype was picked up a small number of times. J is TRBJ1-1 and V is TRBV6-2 or TRBV6-3; D is ambiguous. This CDR3 region has 13 residues. Trimming cost V 3 bases and J 7 bases, with 12 bases left between them. CDR1 is MNHEY, CDR2 SVGEGT, per germline. The CDR3 loop is CASSYRQLLEAFF. For the CDR3, the DNA is TGTGCCAGCAGTTATAGGCAGCTTCTTGAAGCTTTCTTT.

The rearrangement links TRBV5-1 to TRBJ2-7; 13 bases fit TRBD2. The ends lost 4 bases at V and 4 bases at J; junction bases unmatched: 2. The CDR3 is 14 amino acids. In germline, CDR1 is SGHRS, CDR2 YFSETQ. The CDR3 coding sequence is TGCGCCAGCAGCCGGACTAGCGGGAGTTACGAGCAGTACTTC. Residues: CASSRTSGSYEQYF.

This clonotype came up many times. The chain combines TRBV5-6 with TRBJ2-7; no reliable D call. The CDR3 length is 13 residues. CDR1 is SGHDT, CDR2 YYEEEE, per germline. V was shortened by 0 bases and J by 0 bases, with 4 bases between the two germline ends. CDR3 sequence reads: CASSLAHSYEQYF. CDR3 bases: TGTGCCAGCAGCTTGGCCCACTCCTACGAGCAGTACTTC.

This clonotype occurred many times. This sequence joins TRBV6-6 and TRBJ2-7; 8 bases are a match to TRBD2. The V gene end was trimmed by 6 bases and the J gene end by 0 bases; junction bases not matched to a gene: 7. The V gene's germline CDR1 is MNHNY and CDR2 SVGAGI (reference sequence). The CDR3 has 15 residues. The CDR3 coding sequence is TGTGCCAGCAGGGAGCGGGAGCAGGGCTCCTACGAGCAGTACTTC. Translation gives CASREREQGSYEQYF.

The V gene is TRBV5-1, the J gene TRBJ1-1; D might be TRBD1 (6 bases). This CDR3 has 14 residues. CDR1 is SGHRS, CDR2 YFSETQ, per germline. Trimming cost V 4 bases and J 0 bases, with 10 bases left between them. In DNA, the CDR3 is TGCGCCAGCAGCGACGGACAGATGAACACTGAAGCTTTCTTT. Its protein is CASSDGQMNTEAFF.

The sample holds a few counts of this clonotype. The chain is built from TRBV20-1 and TRBJ2-5, with 10 bases fitting TRBD2. V lost 6 bases to trimming and J lost 0 bases; unmatched junction nucleotides: 7. The CDR3 loop spans 15 amino acids. The V gene's germline CDR1 is DFQATT and CDR2 SNEGSKA (reference sequence). The CDR3 here is CSARLAGMNQETQYF. The DNA for the CDR3 is TGCAGTGCCAGACTAGCGGGTATGAACCAAGAGACCCAGTACTTC.

This chain uses TRBV15 with TRBJ1-4; 7 bases line up with TRBD1. This CDR3 comprises 16 residues. Germline-derived CDR1 and CDR2 are LNHNV and YYDKDF (reference sequence). With V trimmed by 3 bases and J by 5 bases, 9 bases remained unmatched. The CDR3 nucleotides read TGTGCCACCAGCAGCCCCGACAGGGCAGGGAATGAAAAACTGTTTTTT. As protein: CATSSPDRAGNEKLFF. The variable domain in full, completed from reference TRBV15 and TRBJ1-4, reads DAMVIQNPRYQVTQFGKPVTLSCSQTLNHNVMYWYQQKSSQAPKLLFHYYDKDFNNEADTPDNFQSRRPNTSFCFLDIRSPGLGDTAMYLCATSSPDRAGNEKLFFGSGTQLSVL.

This clonotype was seen only a few times. The genes are TRBV12-3 or TRBV12-4 and TRBJ1-4; D remains ambiguous. The CDR3 is 12 residues long. V lost 1 base and J 6 bases, leaving 3 bases between the germline ends. For the CDR3, the DNA is TGTGCCAGCAGTTTAGATGATGAAAAACTGTTTTTT. This codes for CASSLDDEKLFF.

This clonotype appeared many times. V is TRBV11-2 and J is TRBJ2-1; TRBD1 agrees at 8 bases. Trimming took 4 bases from V and 7 from J; bases not matched to a gene: 9. CDR3 length: 15 amino acids. Germline V CDR1 and CDR2: SGHAT, FQNNGV. CDR3 nucleotides: TGTGCCAGCAGCTCACTCCGGGACAGGCGTAATGAGCAGTTCTTC. Its protein product is CASSSLRDRRNEQFF. The whole variable domain, filled in from reference TRBV11-2 and TRBJ2-1, reads EAGVAQSPRYKIIEKRQSVAFWCNPISGHATLYWYQQILGQGPKLLIQFQNNGVVDDSQLPKDRFSAERLKGVDSTLKIQPAKLEDSAVYLCASSSLRDRRNEQFFGPGTRLTVL.

This clonotype was recorded at least ten times. The genes are TRBV9 and TRBJ2-1, with a possible D match to TRBD2 (6 bases). The germline gives CDR1 SGDLS, CDR2 YYNGEE. CDR3 length equals 22 residues. V was cut by 2 bases and J by 2 bases, with 32 bases left in between. CDR3: CASSVTALGGSLRVSAYNEQFF. CDR3 bases: TGTGCCAGCAGCGTCACGGCCCTGGGGGGATCCCTTCGGGTAAGCGCCTACAATGAGCAGTTCTTC.

This clonotype was picked up many times. This chain connects TRBV2 to TRBJ1-4; 7 nucleotides agree with TRBD1. With 6 bases clipped from V and 4 bases from J, the junction kept 5 bases outside the gene matches. The CDR3 has 14 residues. The germline V gene has CDR1 SNHLY and CDR2 FYNNEI. CDR3 sequence: CASRDREGNEKLFF. The CDR3 DNA reads as TGTGCCAGCAGAGACAGGGAGGGTAATGAAAAACTGTTTTTT.

This clonotype was counted ten times or more. The rearrangement uses TRBV7-3 and TRBJ1-1; tentative D call: TRBD1 (6 bases). The ends were cut back, 5 bases at V and 0 bases at J, with 13 bases in the middle. CDR1 is SGHTA, CDR2 FQGTGA, per germline. The CDR3 is made up of 15 amino acids. The CDR3 nucleotides read TGTGCCAGCAGCCCGGACAGAGACCTGAACACTGAAGCTTTCTTT. Its protein is CASSPDRDLNTEAFF.

This clonotype came up a few times. The chain carries TRBV4-3 and TRBJ2-1, with TRBD2 identical over 7 bases. Germline CDR1 is LGHNA and CDR2 is YSLEER. There are 17 residues in the CDR3. V was clipped by 0 bases and J by 8 bases; unmatched bases: 13. DNA for the CDR3: TGCGCCAGCAGCCAAGATAGGTGGGAGGGCCGGTCGGATGAGCAGTTCTTC. Its protein product is CASSQDRWEGRSDEQFF.

This clonotype was recorded at least ten times. The chain joins TRBV2 to TRBJ2-7; D is tentatively TRBD1 or TRBD2 (5 bases each). CDR3 length: 14 residues. The germline V gene encodes CDR1 SNHLY and CDR2 FYNNEI. V shed 6 bases and J shed 1 base, with 13 bases lying between them. In DNA form, the CDR3 reads TGTGCCAGCAGGGGGGACGTGGGATCCTACGAGCAGTACTTC. Encoded protein: CASRGDVGSYEQYF.

This clonotype came up many times. The J gene is TRBJ1-2, the V gene TRBV7-2; tentative D call: TRBD1 (6 bases). V was pared by 3 bases and J by 6 bases, with 11 bases between. This CDR3 contains 13 residues. The germline CDR1 and CDR2 sequences are SGHTA and FQGNSA. The CDR3 bases are TGTGCCAGCAGCTTTTTCAGGGGAGATGGCTACACCTTC. Its translation: CASSFFRGDGYTF.